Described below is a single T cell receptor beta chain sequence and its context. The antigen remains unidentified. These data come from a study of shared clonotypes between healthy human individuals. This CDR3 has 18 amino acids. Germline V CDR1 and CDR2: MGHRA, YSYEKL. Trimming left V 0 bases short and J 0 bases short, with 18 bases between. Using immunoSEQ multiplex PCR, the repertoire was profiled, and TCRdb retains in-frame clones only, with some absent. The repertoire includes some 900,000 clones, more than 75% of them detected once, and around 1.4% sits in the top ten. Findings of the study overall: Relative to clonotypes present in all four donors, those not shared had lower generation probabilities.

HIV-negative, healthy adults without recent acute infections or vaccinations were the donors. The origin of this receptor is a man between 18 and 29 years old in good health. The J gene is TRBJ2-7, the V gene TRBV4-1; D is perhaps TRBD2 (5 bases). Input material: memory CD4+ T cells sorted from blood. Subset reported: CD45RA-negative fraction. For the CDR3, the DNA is TGCGCCAGCAGCCAAGAAAAAGGGAGTTTCCCTAGCTCCTACGAGCAGTACTTC. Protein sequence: CASSQEKGSFPSSYEQYF.